The present T cell receptor beta chain was sequenced within a study of T cell repertoires in cytomegalovirus infection. Turning to the study itself: Shared public TCR beta signatures pointed to both CMV infection and a matching HLA type.

TCRdb re-called the reads with MiXCR, one entry per CDR3 protein. Altogether around 740,000 distinct CDR3 sequences are present, 35% being singletons, with the ten largest covering around 2.8%. This CDR3 is 15 amino acids long. Germline loops: CDR1 MNHEY, CDR2 SVGAGI. Trimming removed 7 bases from V and 4 bases from J, with 19 bases in between. The table lists this clonotype with a few counts. What it binds is unknown. Study-level points and caveats: In two of eight donors, the top clonotype was HLA-C-restricted CMV-specific. Cumulative frequency (of public TCR beta family members) identified carriers of CMV plus the relevant HLA.

The sequence came from a human donor in good health (CMV status not recorded). Some clones in this sample may be carry-over from other donors' samples. What was sequenced was PBMCs. The chain combines TRBV6-5 with TRBJ1-1, with D perhaps matching TRBD1 (5 bases). The CDR3 DNA is TGTGCCAGCACCACAGATGGGGCTTGGGGCACTGAAGCTTTCTTT. It is translated as CASTTDGAWGTEAFF.